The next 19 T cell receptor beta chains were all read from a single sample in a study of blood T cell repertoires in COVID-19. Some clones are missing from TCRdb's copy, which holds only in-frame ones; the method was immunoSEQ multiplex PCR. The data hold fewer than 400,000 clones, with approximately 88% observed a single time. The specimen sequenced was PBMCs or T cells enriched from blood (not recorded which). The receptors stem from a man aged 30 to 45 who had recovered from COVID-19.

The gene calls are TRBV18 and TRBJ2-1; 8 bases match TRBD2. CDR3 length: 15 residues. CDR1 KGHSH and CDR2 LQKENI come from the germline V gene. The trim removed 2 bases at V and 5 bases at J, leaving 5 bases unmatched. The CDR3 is CASSPIGGANNEQFF. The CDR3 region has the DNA TGTGCCAGCTCACCAATCGGGGGGGCCAACAATGAGCAGTTCTTC.

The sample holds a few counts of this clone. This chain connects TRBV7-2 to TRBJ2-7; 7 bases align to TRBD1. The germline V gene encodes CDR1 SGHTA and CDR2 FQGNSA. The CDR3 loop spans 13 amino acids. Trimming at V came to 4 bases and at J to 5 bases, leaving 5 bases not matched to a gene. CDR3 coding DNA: TGTGCCAGCAGCTCACGGGACAGAGACGAGCAGTACTTC. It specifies CASSSRDRDEQYF.

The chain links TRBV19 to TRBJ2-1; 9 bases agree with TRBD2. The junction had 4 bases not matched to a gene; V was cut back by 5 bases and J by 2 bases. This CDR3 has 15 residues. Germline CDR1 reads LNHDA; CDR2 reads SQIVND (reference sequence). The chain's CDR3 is CASSPAGGPYNEQFF. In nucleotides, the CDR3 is TGTGCCAGTAGTCCCGCGGGGGGGCCCTACAATGAGCAGTTCTTC.

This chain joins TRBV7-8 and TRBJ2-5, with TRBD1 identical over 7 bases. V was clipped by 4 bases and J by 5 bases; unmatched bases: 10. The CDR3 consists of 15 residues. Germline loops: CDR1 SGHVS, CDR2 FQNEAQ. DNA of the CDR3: TGTGCCAGCAGCTCCCGGGACAGTCAGTGGGAGACCCAGTACTTC. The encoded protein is CASSSRDSQWETQYF.

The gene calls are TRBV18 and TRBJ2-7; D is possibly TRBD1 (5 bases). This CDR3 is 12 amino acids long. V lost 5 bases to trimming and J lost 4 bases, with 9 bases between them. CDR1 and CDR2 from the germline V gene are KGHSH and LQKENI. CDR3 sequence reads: CASSVQGYEQYF. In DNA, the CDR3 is TGTGCCAGCTCAGTTCAGGGATACGAGCAGTACTTC. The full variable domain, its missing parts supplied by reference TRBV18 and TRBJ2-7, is NAGVMQNPRHLVRRRGQEARLRCSPMKGHSHVYWYRQLPEEGLKFMVYLQKENIIDESGMPKERFSAEFPKEGPSILRIQQVVRGDSAAYFCASSVQGYEQYFGPGTRLTVT.

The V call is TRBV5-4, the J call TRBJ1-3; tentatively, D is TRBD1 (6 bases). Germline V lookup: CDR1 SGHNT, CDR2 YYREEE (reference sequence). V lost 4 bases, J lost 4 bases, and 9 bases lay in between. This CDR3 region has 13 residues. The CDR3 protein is CASSGGLGNTIYF. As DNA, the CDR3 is TGTGCCAGCAGCGGGGGCCTCGGAAACACCATATATTTT.

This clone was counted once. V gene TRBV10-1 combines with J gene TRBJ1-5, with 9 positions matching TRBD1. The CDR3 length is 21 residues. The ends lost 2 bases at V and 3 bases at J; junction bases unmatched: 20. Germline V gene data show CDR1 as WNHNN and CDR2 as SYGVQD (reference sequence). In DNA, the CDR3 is TGCGCCAGCAGTGAGAAAGATATAAGACTCCGGGACAGGGAGAACAATCAGCCCCAGCATTTT. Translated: CASSEKDIRLRDRENNQPQHF.

The CDR3 region has the DNA TGTGCCAGCAGCCAAGTCCGGGGTTCCTATAATTCACCCCTCCACTTT. The encoded protein is CASSQVRGSYNSPLHF. This chain uses TRBV3-1 (or the pseudogene TRBV3-2) with TRBJ1-6, with D uncertain. The germline V gene has CDR1 LGHDT and CDR2 YNNKEL (reference sequence). Between the trimmed V and J ends, which lost 1 base and 1 base, there was a span of 8 bases. This CDR3 has 16 residues.

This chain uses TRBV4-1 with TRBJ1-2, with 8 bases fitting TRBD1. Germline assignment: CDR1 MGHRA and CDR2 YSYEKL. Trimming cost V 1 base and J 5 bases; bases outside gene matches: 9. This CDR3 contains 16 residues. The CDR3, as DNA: TGCGCCAGCAGCCAAGTTTATTTCAGGGGGCATTATGGCTACACCTTC. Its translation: CASSQVYFRGHYGYTF.

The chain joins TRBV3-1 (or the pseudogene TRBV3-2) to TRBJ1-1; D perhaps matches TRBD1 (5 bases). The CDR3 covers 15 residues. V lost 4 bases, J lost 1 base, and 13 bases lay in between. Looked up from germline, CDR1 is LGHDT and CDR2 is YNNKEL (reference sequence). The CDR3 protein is CASSPTGTANTEAFF. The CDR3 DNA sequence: TGTGCCAGCAGCCCAACAGGAACAGCGAACACTGAAGCTTTCTTT.

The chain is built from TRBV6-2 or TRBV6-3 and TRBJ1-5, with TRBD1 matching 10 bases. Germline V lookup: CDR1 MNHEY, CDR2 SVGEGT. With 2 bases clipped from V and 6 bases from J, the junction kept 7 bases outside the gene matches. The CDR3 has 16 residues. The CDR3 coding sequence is TGTGCCAGCAGTTACGCCGACAGGGGGCTCGTTCAGCCCCAGCATTTT. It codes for CASSYADRGLVQPQHF.

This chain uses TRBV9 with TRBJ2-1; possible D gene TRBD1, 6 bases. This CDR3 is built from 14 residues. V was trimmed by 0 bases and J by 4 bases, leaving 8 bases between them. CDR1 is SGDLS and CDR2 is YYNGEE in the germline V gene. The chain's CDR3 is CASSVGGPYNEQFF. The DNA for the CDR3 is TGTGCCAGCAGCGTAGGGGGGCCGTACAATGAGCAGTTCTTC.

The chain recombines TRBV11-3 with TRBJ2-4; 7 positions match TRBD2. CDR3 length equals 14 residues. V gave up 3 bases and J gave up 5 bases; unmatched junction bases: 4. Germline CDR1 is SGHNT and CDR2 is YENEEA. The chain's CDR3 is CASSLRGFENIQYF. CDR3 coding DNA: TGTGCCAGCAGCTTGCGGGGGTTTGAAAACATTCAGTACTTC.

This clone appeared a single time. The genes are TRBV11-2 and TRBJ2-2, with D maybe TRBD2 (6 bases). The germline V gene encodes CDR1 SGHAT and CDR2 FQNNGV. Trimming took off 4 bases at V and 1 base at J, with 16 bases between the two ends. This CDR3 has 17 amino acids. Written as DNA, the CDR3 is TGTGCCAGCAGCTCACCGGAGGGCATTTTGAACACCGGGGAGCTGTTTTTT. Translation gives CASSSPEGILNTGELFF.

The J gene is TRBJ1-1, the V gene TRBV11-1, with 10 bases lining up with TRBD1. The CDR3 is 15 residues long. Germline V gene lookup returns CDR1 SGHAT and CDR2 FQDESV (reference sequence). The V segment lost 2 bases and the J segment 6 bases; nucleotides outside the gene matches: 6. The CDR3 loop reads CASSLRDRGLSEAFF. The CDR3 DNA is TGTGCCAGCAGCTTAAGGGACAGGGGACTGTCTGAAGCTTTCTTT.

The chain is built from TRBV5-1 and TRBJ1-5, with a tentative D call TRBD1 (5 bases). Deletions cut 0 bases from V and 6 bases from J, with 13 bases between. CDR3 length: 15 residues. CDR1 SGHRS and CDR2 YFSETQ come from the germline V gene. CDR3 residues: CASSLVPGSGQPQHF. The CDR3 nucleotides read TGCGCCAGCAGCTTGGTCCCAGGGTCCGGTCAGCCCCAGCATTTT.

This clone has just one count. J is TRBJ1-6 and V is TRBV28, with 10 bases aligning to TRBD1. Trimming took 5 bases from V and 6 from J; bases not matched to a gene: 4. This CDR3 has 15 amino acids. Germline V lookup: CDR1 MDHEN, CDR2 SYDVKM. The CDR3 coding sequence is TGTGCCAGCAGTCCCTGGACAGGGGGTAATTCACCCCTCCACTTT. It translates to CASSPWTGGNSPLHF.

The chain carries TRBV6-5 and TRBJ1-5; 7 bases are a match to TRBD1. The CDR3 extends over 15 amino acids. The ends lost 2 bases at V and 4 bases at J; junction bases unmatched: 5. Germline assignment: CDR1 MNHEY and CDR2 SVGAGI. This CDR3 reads CASSYLTGLNQPQHF. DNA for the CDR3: TGTGCCAGCAGTTACCTGACAGGGTTAAATCAGCCCCAGCATTTT.

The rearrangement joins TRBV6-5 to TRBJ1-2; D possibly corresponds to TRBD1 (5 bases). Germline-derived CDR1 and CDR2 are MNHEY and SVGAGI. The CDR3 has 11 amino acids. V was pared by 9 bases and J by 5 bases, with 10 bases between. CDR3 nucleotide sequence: TGTGCCAGTACAGGCGTTTATGGCTACACCTTC. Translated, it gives CASTGVYGYTF.